These T cell receptor beta chains were read from a single sample in a study of blood T cells in healthy people across ages. TCRdb re-called the 5' RACE reads through MiXCR, storing one row per CDR3 protein. The sample shows roughly 800,000 distinct CDR3 sequences, around 24% of them seen only once. The same data also contributed to another study, on T cells of mothers and their children.

Sequencing input: blood. The receptors here all came from a boy aged 10-17 years in good health. CDR3s include the opening cysteine and the closing phenylalanine or tryptophan.

J gene,V gene,CDR3 protein
TRBJ2-3,TRBV7-3,CASSVSGGLTDTQYF
TRBJ1-5,TRBV20-1,CSASYTGNDQPQHF
TRBJ2-1,TRBV7-3,CASSLLRTDGNNEQFF
TRBJ1-1,TRBV20-1,CSARAPGQGLDAFF
TRBJ2-2,TRBV5-1,CASSLEGRDTGELFF
TRBJ2-3,TRBV5-1,CASLRTYTRSTSTDTQYF
TRBJ1-1,TRBV29-1,CSVEDAKNTEAFF
TRBJ2-3,TRBV29-1,CSVGHSDTQYF
TRBJ2-3,TRBV11-2,CASSSNRWEGTQYF
TRBJ1-4,TRBV10-3,CAISGPGQEKLFF
TRBJ2-3,TRBV27,CASSEGQGKDTQYF
TRBJ2-6,TRBV27,CASSLLTGGDSGANVLTF
TRBJ2-6,TRBV7-8,CAIRKGDFLAGANVLTF
-,TRBV20-1,CSASLANEQFF
TRBJ2-2,TRBV6-1,CASSRQGSAGEPFF
TRBJ1-1,TRBV5-1,CASSPDRTGKAEAFF
TRBJ2-5,TRBV28,CASSSSGTGPSETQYF
TRBJ2-1,TRBV3-1,CASRGNNEQFF
-,TRBV20-1,CSAGGQESNEQFF
TRBJ2-5,TRBV2,CASSEPSEVQETQYF
TRBJ2-1,TRBV6-1,CASSGSGAGRNEQFF
TRBJ2-5,TRBV6-5,CASSPQRSWETQYF
TRBJ1-3,TRBV12-3/TRBV12-4,CASSLFRYGNTIYF
TRBJ1-5,TRBV12-3/TRBV12-4,CASSQSYSNQPQHF
TRBJ1-6,TRBV30,CAWKKGEVGSYISPLHF
TRBJ2-6,TRBV28,CASRNLDRVGSGANVLTF
TRBJ1-4,TRBV7-2,CASSWTSNEKLFF
TRBJ2-3,TRBV4-2,CASSQAYGTGGTDTQYF
TRBJ1-3,TRBV3-1,CASSLKGSGNTIYF
TRBJ2-1,TRBV5-1,CASSLRDPHQEQFF
TRBJ2-7,TRBV5-1,CASSFTRQGGTYEQYF
TRBJ2-3,TRBV9,CASSPRGGLETDTQYF
TRBJ1-1,TRBV9,CASSVTEMNTEAFF
TRBJ2-1,TRBV5-1,CASSRIEVLDEQFF
TRBJ1-3,TRBV12-3/TRBV12-4,CASSLAPNTRKGNTIYF
TRBJ2-1,TRBV11-3,CASSLGTPWGPLQVNEQFF
-,TRBV20-1,CSARDPGLETQYF
TRBJ2-2,TRBV7-9,CAGTPGQAGTGELFF
TRBJ2-3,TRBV5-6,CASSLGGGGAVTQYF
TRBJ1-2,TRBV2,CASSGRARGSYGYTF
TRBJ2-7,TRBV6-6,CASSTLRGAILHEQYF
TRBJ1-3,TRBV6-5,CASTRGTGNTIYF